This T cell receptor (beta chain) was sequenced for a study of cytomegalovirus exposure and HLA in healthy donors. Comment on this clone: Compared with germline, one end of the junction differs, possibly owing to a read error.

The PCR ran on 60 Vbeta and 13 Jbeta primers. The repertoire was sequenced with immunoSEQ multiplex PCR; TCRdb's copy has only in-frame clones and lacks some. The sample holds 130,000 or so clones, around 77% seen once. In germline, CDR1 is SSHAT, CDR2 FNYEAQ (reference sequence). The CDR3 covers 15 residues. This TCR was recovered from a man aged 25-45 years in good health and CMV-seronegative. V usage is TRBV7-7 and J usage is TRBJ2-1; 12 nucleotides line up with TRBD2. The sample comprised PBMCs. The CDR3 spells CASSASSGGATEQFF. The CDR3 DNA reads TGTGCTAGCAGCGCCTCTAGCGGGGGGGCCACTGAGCAGTTCTTC.